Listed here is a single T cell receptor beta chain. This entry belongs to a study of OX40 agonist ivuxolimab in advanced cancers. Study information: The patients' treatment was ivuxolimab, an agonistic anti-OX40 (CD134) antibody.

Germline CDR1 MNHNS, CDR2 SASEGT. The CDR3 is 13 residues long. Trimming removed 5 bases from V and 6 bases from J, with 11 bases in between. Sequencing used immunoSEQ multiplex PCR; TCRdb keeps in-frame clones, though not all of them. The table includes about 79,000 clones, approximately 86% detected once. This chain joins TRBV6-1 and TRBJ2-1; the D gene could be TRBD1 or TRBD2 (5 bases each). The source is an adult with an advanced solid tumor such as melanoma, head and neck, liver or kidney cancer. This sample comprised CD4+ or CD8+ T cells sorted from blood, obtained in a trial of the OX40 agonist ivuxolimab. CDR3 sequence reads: CASSLGRFNEQFF. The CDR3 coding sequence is TGTGCCAGCAGTCTGGGACGGTTCAATGAGCAGTTCTTC.